The TCR beta chain described here comes from a study of blood T cells in healthy people across ages. Notes on the study in general: Donor CMV infection status was unknown, possibly confounding age-related changes in expanded clonotypes.

With respect to this clonotype: The target antigen is unknown.

Using a J-beta primer mix together with a sample-barcoded 5' primer, a second PCR was run for roughly 6 to 12 cycles. Template switching added a 12-random-nucleotide identifier to every cDNA molecule. MiXCR was run by TCRdb on the 5' RACE reads, yielding one entry per CDR3 protein. The sample lists about a million distinct CDR3 sequences, just over 50% occurring once. Per germline, CDR1 ENHRY and CDR2 SYGVKD. CDR3 size: 15 residues. After removal of 3 bases from V and 6 bases from J, the junction contained 7 bases not matched to a gene. The people who gave samples were healthy Caucasians from Russia, aged roughly 6 to 100. Per-sample PBMC isolation yielded at least 6.5 million cells.

The chain carries TRBV10-3 and TRBJ2-1; TRBD2 matches 8 bases. Sequences were obtained from blood. The receptor's source is a woman aged 55-69 years in good health. Here the CDR3 reads CAISDPGGPSNEQFF. The CDR3 DNA reads as TGTGCCATCAGTGATCCGGGAGGGCCTTCCAATGAGCAGTTCTTC.